This T cell receptor (beta chain) stems from a study of T cell responses to AZD1222 COVID-19 vaccine. About the study: The study pooled second doses at about 4 or about 12 weeks.

TCRdb's table, derived via immunoSEQ multiplex PCR, lists solely in-frame clones and lacks some. This sample yields 150,000 or so clones, of which 90% are seen a single time; more than 1.3% belongs to the top ten. A remark on this clone: The target antigen is unknown.

Per germline, CDR1 MDHEN and CDR2 SYDVKM. The CDR3 spans 15 residues. V was shortened by 2 bases and J by 1 base, with 11 bases between the two germline ends. Study-level points and caveats: Clonal diversity may have been underestimated in mostly white British donors.

The material sequenced was peripheral blood, taken on day 0 of AZD1222 vaccination. V is TRBV28 and J is TRBJ1-1; D is unclear. The TCR originated in an adult in good health. The CDR3 sequence is CASSLNDGRNTEAFF. For the CDR3, the DNA is TGTGCCAGCAGTTTAAACGACGGGCGGAACACTGAAGCTTTCTTT.